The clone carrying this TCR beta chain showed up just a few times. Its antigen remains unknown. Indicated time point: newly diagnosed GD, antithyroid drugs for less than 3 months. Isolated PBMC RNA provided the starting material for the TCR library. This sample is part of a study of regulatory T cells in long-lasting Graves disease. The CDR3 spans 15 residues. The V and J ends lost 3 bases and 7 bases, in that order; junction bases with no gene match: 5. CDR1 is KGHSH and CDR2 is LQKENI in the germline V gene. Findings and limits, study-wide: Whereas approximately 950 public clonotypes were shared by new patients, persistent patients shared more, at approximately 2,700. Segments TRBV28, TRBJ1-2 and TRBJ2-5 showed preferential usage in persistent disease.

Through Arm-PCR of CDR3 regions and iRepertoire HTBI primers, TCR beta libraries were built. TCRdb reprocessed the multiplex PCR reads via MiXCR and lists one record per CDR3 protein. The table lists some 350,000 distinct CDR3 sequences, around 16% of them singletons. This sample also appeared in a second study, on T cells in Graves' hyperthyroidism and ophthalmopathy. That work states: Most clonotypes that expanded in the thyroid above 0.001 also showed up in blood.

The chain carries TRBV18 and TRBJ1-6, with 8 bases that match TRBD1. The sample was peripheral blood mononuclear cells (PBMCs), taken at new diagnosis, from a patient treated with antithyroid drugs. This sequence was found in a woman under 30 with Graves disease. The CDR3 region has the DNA TGTGCCAGCTCACCCGCACAGGGGGGAAATTCACCCCTCCACTTT. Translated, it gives CASSPAQGGNSPLHF.